Below, 19 T cell receptor beta chains from the same sample are listed, as sequenced in a study of PD-1 blockade in classical Hodgkin lymphoma (dated by TCRdb to the early 2020s). Library generation was performed with the immunoSEQ multiplex PCR assay. TCRdb limited this immuneACCESS table to in-frame rearrangements with V and J called. A share of clones is missing; checked studies link under half to unresolved V genes, and the rest is unexplained. This sample lists approximately 39,000 clones; over 65% were detected once. About 9.1% of the sample belongs to the ten largest clones. The sample's time point, from its label and the paper: cycle 4 day 1 (C4D1), after more than five weeks of nivolumab. All trial patients had relapsed after autologous stem cell transplantation, with cohorts A, B and C differing in prior brentuximab vedotin exposure. Here the sequenced sample was peripheral blood mononuclear cells (PBMCs), taken before the fourth cycle of nivolumab. These receptors all come from a human donor with classical Hodgkin lymphoma.

This clone was counted once. The chain carries TRBV28 and TRBJ1-1; 9 nucleotides align to TRBD1. Germline-derived CDR1 and CDR2 are MDHEN and SYDVKM. CDR3 size: 12 residues. V dropped 6 bases and J dropped 10; count of bases not matched to a gene: 6. CDR3 DNA: TGTGCCAGCAGCATGGGACAGGGCCGAGCTTTCTTT. It yields the protein CASSMGQGRAFF.

The chain is built from TRBV4-3 and TRBJ1-3; no clear D. V lost 1 base, J lost 4 bases, and 8 bases lay in between. The CDR3 runs 14 residues. The germline V gene has CDR1 LGHNA and CDR2 YSLEER. The CDR3 here is CASSQVHTGNTIYF. The CDR3 DNA is TGCGCCAGCAGCCAAGTCCATACCGGAAACACCATATATTTT.

The chain employs TRBV6-1 and TRBJ2-5; 11 bases agree with TRBD2. Germline V gives CDR1 MNHNS, CDR2 SASEGT. Trimming removed 0 bases from V and 5 bases from J; junction bases left unmatched: 5. The CDR3 sequence is 16 residues long. As DNA, the CDR3 is TGTGCCAGCAGTGAAGCCCTAGCGGGGGGTTCCGAGACCCAGTACTTC. It encodes CASSEALAGGSETQYF.

V usage is TRBV5-5 and J usage is TRBJ1-6, with a tentative D call TRBD1 (5 bases). The CDR3 runs to 15 residues. Per germline, CDR1 SGHKS and CDR2 YYEKEE (reference sequence). Trimming removed 2 bases at V and 7 bases at J, with 13 bases between. Written as DNA, the CDR3 is TGTGCCAGCAGCTTCGGGCAGGGAGGGAATTCACCCCTCCACTTT. Translation: CASSFGQGGNSPLHF. Using reference TRBV5-5 and TRBJ1-6 for the parts outside the CDR3, the full variable domain is DAGVTQSPTHLIKTRGQQVTLRCSPISGHKSVSWYQQVLGQGPQFIFQYYEKEERGRGNFPDRFSARQFPNYSSELNVNALLLGDSALYLCASSFGQGGNSPLHFGNGTRLTVT.

The chain links TRBV2 to TRBJ1-1; D may be TRBD1 (6 bases). The V gene's germline CDR1 is SNHLY and CDR2 FYNNEI. Trimming cost V 0 bases and J 6 bases, with 14 bases left between them. This CDR3 comprises 15 residues. Here the CDR3 DNA reads TGTGCCAGCAGTGAAGCCCGGGTAAGACAGGCTGAAGCTTTCTTT. Its translation: CASSEARVRQAEAFF.

The gene calls are TRBV6-5 and TRBJ2-5; no clear D. Near its end, the DNA agrees better with TRBJ2-7, so the J call may be wrong. Germline V gives CDR1 MNHEY, CDR2 SVGAGI. CDR3 length: 14 amino acids. Written as DNA, the CDR3 is TGTGCCAGCAGCCCCAATAGTGATTCCTACGAGCAGTACTTC. Encoded protein: CASSPNSDSYEQYF.

V usage is TRBV5-1 and J usage is TRBJ2-7; D gene unclear. The V and J ends lost 0 bases and 2 bases respectively, with 12 bases between them. Germline CDR1 reads SGHRS; CDR2 reads YFSETQ. The CDR3 has 15 amino acids. This chain's CDR3 is CASSLASGPTYEQYF. CDR3 sequence (DNA): TGCGCCAGCAGCTTGGCCTCTGGGCCGACCTACGAGCAGTACTTC.

The chain has TRBV2 and TRBJ1-1; TRBD1 is a possible D gene (5 bases). The germline V gene has CDR1 SNHLY and CDR2 FYNNEI. Deletions cut 6 bases from V and 10 bases from J, with 15 bases between. The CDR3 totals 12 residues. The CDR3 loop reads CASRPPGLGAFF. The CDR3 DNA follows: TGTGCCAGCAGACCCCCAGGGCTGGGAGCTTTCTTT.

The rearrangement uses TRBV19 and TRBJ1-2; no firm D call. The CDR3 is 14 amino acids. Trimming cost V 3 bases and J 0 bases, with 8 bases left between them. Germline CDR1 LNHDA, CDR2 SQIVND (reference sequence). For the CDR3, the DNA is TGTGCCAGTAGTATCATCTCCGCTAACTATGGCTACACCTTC. Protein: CASSIISANYGYTF.

The J gene is TRBJ2-1, the V gene TRBV5-1, with TRBD2 matching 8 bases. CDR1 and CDR2 (germline): SGHRS, YFSETQ. This CDR3 has 16 amino acids. V lost 0 bases to trimming and J lost 2 bases; unmatched junction nucleotides: 4. Here the CDR3 reads CASSLETSGPYNEQFF. The CDR3, as DNA: TGCGCCAGCAGCTTGGAAACTAGCGGCCCCTACAATGAGCAGTTCTTC.

This clone occurred a few times. This sequence joins TRBV27 and TRBJ1-1, with TRBD1 identical over 9 bases. The V gene's germline CDR1 is MNHEY and CDR2 SMNVEV (reference sequence). Trimming removed 4 bases from V and 2 bases from J; junction bases left unmatched: 5. The CDR3 runs to 15 residues. The CDR3 region has the DNA TGTGCCAGCAGTTGGACAGGGGCGAGTAACACTGAAGCTTTCTTT. Residues: CASSWTGASNTEAFF.

J is TRBJ1-2 and V is TRBV7-9, with 7 bases aligning to TRBD1. There are 12 residues in the CDR3. From germline, CDR1 is SEHNR and CDR2 FQNEAQ (reference sequence). V trimming: 5 bases; J trimming: 5 bases; junction bases outside the gene matches: 2. The CDR3 region has the DNA TGTGCCAGCAGCCCAGGGGGTTATGGCTACACCTTC. It yields the protein CASSPGGYGYTF.

The rearrangement uses TRBV28 and TRBJ1-5, with unresolved D. CDR1 and CDR2 (germline): MDHEN, SYDVKM. V lost 10 bases and J 1 base, leaving 14 bases between the germline ends. This CDR3 is 14 amino acids long. The CDR3 DNA reads as TGTGCCACCACCGAGGTCGACAGCAATCAGCCCCAGCATTTT. Its translation: CATTEVDSNQPQHF.

This chain joins TRBV7-2 and TRBJ2-5, with D unresolved. The CDR3 is made up of 12 amino acids. Germline CDR1 is SGHTA and CDR2 is FQGNSA. The V end lost 1 base, the J end lost 5 bases, and 5 bases lay between the germline ends. The CDR3 loop reads CASSLGYETQYF. CDR3 in DNA: TGTGCCAGCAGCTTAGGTTACGAGACCCAGTACTTC.

V usage is TRBV7-6 and J usage is TRBJ1-4; TRBD1 is a possible D gene (6 bases). CDR1 and CDR2 (germline): SGHVS, FNYEAQ. V lost 4 bases, J lost 3 bases, and 12 bases lay in between. The CDR3 extends over 15 amino acids. CDR3 amino acids: CASSSSGTPNEKLFF. DNA of the CDR3: TGTGCCAGCAGCTCATCCGGGACACCTAATGAAAAACTGTTTTTT. Filled out from reference TRBV7-6 and TRBJ1-4, the complete variable domain reads GAGVSQSPRYKVTKRGQDVALRCDPISGHVSLYWYRQALGQGPEFLTYFNYEAQQDKSGLPNDRFSAERPEGSISTLTIQRTEQRDSAMYRCASSSSGTPNEKLFFGSGTQLSVL.

This clone has more than one count but fewer than ten. This chain's CDR3 is CASSLIVGRTSGNTIYF. The CDR3 DNA reads TGTGCCAGCAGTTTAATTGTTGGCAGGACCTCTGGAAACACCATATATTTT. The chain recombines TRBV28 with TRBJ1-3, with unresolved D. The CDR3 covers 17 residues. V gave up 2 bases and J gave up 0 bases, with 14 bases separating them. The V gene's germline CDR1 is MDHEN and CDR2 SYDVKM.

The chain combines TRBV2 with TRBJ1-5; D gene ambiguous. This CDR3 spans 12 amino acids. V was cut by 2 bases and J by 9 bases, with 8 bases left in between. Germline CDR1 reads SNHLY; CDR2 reads FYNNEI. The CDR3 loop reads CASSESSVPQHF. CDR3 DNA sequence: TGTGCCAGCAGTGAATCGAGCGTGCCCCAGCATTTT.

The chain carries TRBV27 and TRBJ2-2, with a weak D call TRBD1 (6 bases). V shed 7 bases and J shed 3 bases, with 18 bases lying between them. The length of the CDR3 is 16 residues. The germline V gene has CDR1 MNHEY and CDR2 SMNVEV (reference sequence). CDR3 nucleotide sequence: TGTGCCAGCAAGCTCCAGGGCAGGGGAGACACCGGGGAGCTGTTTTTT. Amino acid sequence: CASKLQGRGDTGELFF.

The chain joins TRBV5-6 to TRBJ2-7; possible D gene TRBD2, 6 bases. Germline CDR1 reads SGHDT; CDR2 reads YYEEEE. Deletions cut 4 bases from V and 6 bases from J, with 14 bases between. The CDR3 has 13 amino acids. The CDR3 coding sequence is TGTGCCAGCAGCCTCCGTGGGGGGAGCGAGCAGTACTTC. It encodes CASSLRGGSEQYF.